A single sample gave rise to the 11 T cell receptor beta chains below, sequenced in a study of shared clonotypes between healthy human individuals. Naive-designated CD8 cells lacked CD45RO, were positively enriched for CCR7, and omitted terminally differentiated effector memory CD45RA+ cells. The table came from immunoSEQ multiplex PCR; TCRdb's copy has only in-frame clones and leaves some out. The sample shows about 820,000 clones, over 90% of them seen only once. Material: naive CD8+ T cells sorted from blood. The receptors stem from a man aged 25-45 years in good health.

The rearrangement links TRBV7-6 to TRBJ2-3; 11 bases map to TRBD2. The CDR3 has 16 amino acids. The V gene end was trimmed by 1 base and the J gene end by 2 bases; junction bases not matched to a gene: 2. Germline values: CDR1 SGHVS, CDR2 FNYEAQ. This CDR3 is CASSLGLAGTTDTQYF. In DNA, the CDR3 is TGTGCCAGCAGCTTAGGACTAGCGGGGACCACAGATACGCAGTATTTT.

This chain uses TRBV11-2 with TRBJ2-5, with D possibly TRBD2 on 6 matching bases. Germline V gives CDR1 SGHAT, CDR2 FQNNGV. Trimming left V 4 bases short and J 3 bases short, with 18 bases between. The CDR3 totals 16 residues. The CDR3 DNA reads TGTGCCAGCAGCTCACACCTTGGGGGGTTAAAAGAGACCCAGTACTTC. This sequence encodes CASSSHLGGLKETQYF.

This clone appeared once. The gene calls are TRBV7-2 and TRBJ2-5; TRBD2 might be the D (6 bases). Per germline, CDR1 SGHTA and CDR2 FQGNSA. CDR3 length: 16 residues. Trimming pared 4 bases from V and 4 bases from J, leaving 19 bases between. CDR3 nucleotides: TGTGCCAGCAGCTCAGCCACGGGAGTTCTCGGAGAGACCCAGTACTTC. It translates to CASSSATGVLGETQYF.

There are a few counts of this clone. The chain carries TRBV19 and TRBJ2-7, with 7 bases matching TRBD2. This CDR3 has 14 amino acids. V dropped 4 bases and J dropped 3; count of bases not matched to a gene: 6. Germline V CDR1 and CDR2: LNHDA, SQIVND (reference sequence). The DNA of the CDR3 is TGTGCCAGTAGTAGCGGGAGTTTTCACTACGAGCAGTACTTC. Its translation is CASSSGSFHYEQYF.

The V and J genes are TRBV9 and TRBJ1-3, with 8 nucleotides matching TRBD1. With 4 bases clipped from V and 2 bases from J, the junction kept 5 bases outside the gene matches. Per germline, CDR1 SGDLS and CDR2 YYNGEE. The CDR3 totals 15 residues. This CDR3 reads CASSTRDRTGNTIYF. The CDR3 DNA reads as TGTGCCAGCAGCACCCGGGACAGGACTGGAAACACCATATATTTT.

The rearrangement links TRBV29-1 to TRBJ2-1, with TRBD1 identical over 9 bases. After removal of 4 bases from V and 7 bases from J, the junction contained 14 bases not matched to a gene. Germline lookup yields CDR1 SQVTM and CDR2 ANQGSEA. The length of the CDR3 is 16 residues. CDR3 bases: TGCAGCGTTGCGGGGCTAGGACAGGGGTTTTCGAATGAGCAGTTCTTC. Its translation is CSVAGLGQGFSNEQFF.

This chain joins TRBV11-2 and TRBJ2-5, with D unclear. Per germline, CDR1 SGHAT and CDR2 FQNNGV. The CDR3 is 15 residues long. V shed 8 bases and J shed 3 bases, with 19 bases lying between them. This CDR3 is CASGKASFRKETQYF. CDR3 DNA: TGTGCCAGCGGGAAGGCTTCCTTCCGTAAAGAGACCCAGTACTTC.

This sequence joins TRBV4-3 and TRBJ2-7, with D tentatively TRBD2 (6 bases). The germline CDR1 and CDR2 sequences are LGHNA and YSLEER. V lost 1 base and J 4 bases, leaving 11 bases between the germline ends. The CDR3 has 14 residues. The CDR3 region is CASSQGAGTYEQYF. The CDR3 nucleotides are TGCGCCAGCAGCCAAGGGGCAGGGACTTACGAGCAGTACTTC.

The CDR3 DNA follows: TGTGCCAGCAGTGCGGGACTGTACAATGAGCAGTTCTTC. Protein: CASSAGLYNEQFF. The V gene is TRBV25-1, the J gene TRBJ2-1, with TRBD2 as a possible D gene (6 bases). The CDR3 runs 13 residues. V lost 4 bases and J 4 bases, leaving 8 bases between the germline ends. Germline V lookup: CDR1 MGHDK, CDR2 SYGVNS.

V and J are TRBV29-1 and TRBJ2-7; no reliable D call. This CDR3 is built from 13 residues. Germline V CDR1 and CDR2: SQVTM, ANQGSEA. V lost 6 bases, J lost 3 bases, and 15 bases lay in between. CDR3 bases: TGCAGCGTCACGGGTGAAGATAACTACGAGCAGTACTTC. Protein: CSVTGEDNYEQYF.

The J gene is TRBJ1-2, the V gene TRBV10-2, with D unclear. The V gene's germline CDR1 is WSHSY and CDR2 SAAADI. CDR3 length: 11 residues. V shed 10 bases and J shed 7 bases, with 13 bases lying between them. The CDR3, as DNA: TGCGCCACCAAGGGAGAGGCTGGCTACACCTTC. It specifies CATKGEAGYTF.